This TCR beta chain derives from a study of T-cell reconstitution after alpha-beta-depleted transplantation in children listed by TCRdb under 2016. With respect to the entire study: The study quantitatively tracked T-cell immune reconstitution after TCRalphabeta/CD19-depleted allogeneic hematopoietic cell transplantation in children using TCR repertoire profiling.

Per the publication, the treatment or condition label means: allogeneic hematopoietic cell transplantation with graft depleted of TCRalphabeta T cells and CD19 B cells. Transplant recipients were children who received TCRalphabeta/CD19-depleted allogeneic hematopoietic cell grafts. General study outcomes and caveats: In some patients, the high TCRbeta diversity seen at day 60 was put down to recipient T cells and intrathymic progenitors that had survived conditioning. The frequencies of hyperexpanded clones fell over the following months, and after one year, T-cell counts and TCRbeta diversity were mostly attributed to newly produced T cells. Apparently early alphabetaT-cell count recovery about two months after transplant reportedly relied on only several hundred rapidly expanded clones derived from non-depleted graft cells.

Libraries were made using PCR. Instrument on record: Illumina HiSeq 2500. To normalize quantification of the TCRbeta repertoire, the TCR libraries were built with molecular barcoding that relied on unique molecular identifiers. The public sequencing data were trimmed at Q25 with fastp and processed into clonotypes with MiXCR by TCRdb, which kept only in-frame beta chains. Each record represents a unique CDR3 protein, reported with the most common genes and DNA among its rows. Here the sample has roughly 120,000 distinct CDR3 sequences; about 21% occur a single time. The top ten hold about 11% of the sample. This clonotype was seen ten or more times. There is no known antigen for this receptor. Qualities for individual bases were not recorded, and no much larger clone is one base off. V loses 3 bases of germline sequence and J loses 5 bases, and the interval between the two ends is 11 bases. Taken from cysteine to phenylalanine, the CDR3 has 14 residues. The read is trimmed to its CDR3 DNA, 42 bases read in frame from base 1.

This clonotype was obtained from a male patient aged 2 to 9 who had a stem cell transplant for chronic granulomatous disease, so the T cells may come from the graft donor. Sample: PBMCs, mostly from graft donor cells, taken 180 days after TCRalphabeta/CD19-depleted stem cell transplant. The chain joins TRBV12-3 or TRBV12-4 to TRBJ1-5; no D gene can be assigned with confidence. CDR3 protein: CASSLRRQHQPQHF. The DNA reads as follows: TGTGCCAGCAGTTTGCGGCGTCAGCATCAGCCCCAGCATTTT.